The entry below describes one T cell receptor beta chain. Germline values: CDR1 SGHRS, CDR2 YFSETQ. The length of the CDR3 is 14 residues. Trimming stripped 6 bases from V and 0 bases from J, with 12 bases between. The sample originates from a study of neoadjuvant anti-PD-1 for oral cavity cancer. Data came from immunoSEQ multiplex PCR; TCRdb stores just in-frame clones and leaves some out. The profile shows tens of thousands of clones, around 83% of them singletons. This sequence was found in a person aged 35 to 85 with oral cavity squamous cell carcinoma. The material sequenced was PBMCs, taken before nivolumab (anti-PD-1) treatment. The V gene is TRBV5-1, the J gene TRBJ1-1; D is unresolved. The CDR3 DNA reads TGCGCCAGCACTCGTCTGAGCATGAACACTGAAGCTTTCTTT. Its protein is CASTRLSMNTEAFF.